These 5 T cell receptor beta chains were all obtained from the same sample, sequenced in a study of cytotoxic CD8 clonotypes in ibrutinib-treated CLL. The protocol was immunoSEQ multiplex PCR, while the TCRdb copy is restricted to in-frame clones and leaves out a portion. The profile shows about 310,000 clones, roughly 79% of them singletons. The sample here was PBMCs, taken before ibrutinib treatment. These receptors originate from a human donor with chronic lymphocytic leukemia.

J is TRBJ1-5 and V is TRBV5-6; TRBD1 aligns across 8 bases. The V gene's germline CDR1 is SGHDT and CDR2 YYEEEE. J was trimmed by 4 bases and V by 4 bases; bases with no gene match: 7. This CDR3 has 15 amino acids. CDR3: CASSVRTGFNQPQHF. The CDR3 DNA is TGTGCCAGCAGCGTCCGGACAGGGTTTAATCAGCCCCAGCATTTT.

This clone was seen just once. The chain is built from TRBV6-1 and TRBJ1-2; D gene uncertain. The V gene lost 8 bases and the J gene lost 3 bases, with 13 bases spanning the gap. Germline CDR1 and CDR2: MNHNS and SASEGT. The length of the CDR3 is 13 residues. This CDR3 is CASGRGEDYGYTF. Here the CDR3 DNA reads TGTGCCAGCGGCCGCGGGGAGGACTATGGCTACACCTTC.

V is TRBV18 and J is TRBJ1-4; D unresolved. Per the germline V gene, CDR1 is KGHSH and CDR2 is LQKENI. The CDR3 runs 18 residues. V lost 0 bases and J lost 0, with 14 bases in between. CDR3 sequence: CASSPPGSEKTTNEKLFF. As DNA, the CDR3 is TGTGCCAGCTCACCACCGGGGTCCGAGAAAACAACTAATGAAAAACTGTTTTTT.

The CDR3 reads CASSYLWGQIDNEQFF. The CDR3 DNA follows: TGTGCCAGCAGTTACTTATGGGGACAGATCGACAATGAGCAGTTCTTC. This sequence joins TRBV6-5 and TRBJ2-1; 7 bases are a match to TRBD1. With V trimmed by 1 base and J by 5 bases, 8 bases remained unmatched. The CDR3 totals 16 residues. Germline-derived CDR1 and CDR2 are MNHEY and SVGAGI.

Details on this clone: Possible read error: a much larger clone is one base away. This chain uses TRBV5-1 with TRBJ1-1; the D gene is possibly TRBD1 (6 bases). The ends were cut back, 2 bases at V and 1 base at J, with 6 bases in the middle. This CDR3 has 13 amino acids. Germline V gene data show CDR1 as SGHRS and CDR2 as YFSETQ. This chain's CDR3 is CASSLGGNTEAFF. CDR3 DNA: TGCGCCAGCAGCTTAGGGGGGAACACTGAAGCTTTCTTT. Based on the CDR3 plus reference TRBV5-1 and TRBJ1-1, the full variable domain is KAGVTQTPRYLIKTRGQQVTLSCSPISGHRSVSWYQQTPGQGLQFLFEYFSETQRNKGNFPGRFSGRQFSNSRSEMNVSTLELGDSALYLCASSLGGNTEAFFGQGTRLTVV.